This T cell receptor beta chain stems from a study of monozygotic twins with inflammatory bowel disease. Each donor gave roughly 2.5 ml of peripheral blood. Input per TCR library consisted of 3500 ng of total RNA. Using the 5' RACE reads, TCRdb records one entry per CDR3 protein without DNA. The sample includes approximately 150,000 distinct CDR3 sequences. CDR1 is MGHRA and CDR2 is YSYEKL in the germline V gene. The CDR3 extends over 15 amino acids. Notes on this clonotype: Its target is not known.

Overall study findings and caveats: Extra variability in the repertoires of patients may have come from differing immunosuppressive treatments.

The clonotype comes from a human donor with ulcerative colitis or Crohn's disease, or a healthy co-twin of an affected twin (not recorded which). This chain connects TRBV4-1 to TRBJ1-2; lacking DNA, the TRBD1 call made by TCRdb goes unchecked. Sequencing was performed on blood. This chain's CDR3 is CASSEGQWKDSGYTF.